This T cell receptor beta chain was sequenced in a study of Tregs in tolerant kidney transplant recipients. Study findings and constraints: Few patients were studied, so findings need validation in larger groups.

The CDR3 extends over 15 amino acids. Trimming shortened V by 1 base and J by 3 bases, and 13 bases separated the two germline ends. CDR1 is SGHTA and CDR2 is FQGNSA in the germline V gene. Produced via immunoSEQ multiplex PCR; TCRdb's table is partial and in-frame only. The sample carries 80,000 or so clones, 90% to 95% recorded once. Mixed chimerism was transient after nonmyeloablative marrow transplants from related graft donors. Unstimulated regulatory T cells (CD4+CD25+CD127-), CD4+CD25- non-regulatory cells, CD4 and CD8 cells were FACS-sorted from thawed PBMCs. This clone appeared once. Antigen specificity is unknown.

V is TRBV7-2 and J is TRBJ2-7, with D possibly TRBD2 on 5 matching bases. The sequence was obtained from a human patient who received a combined kidney and bone marrow transplant. T cells may partly derive from the graft donor. The source material was CD4+ T cells from blood (PBMCs), sampled 24 months after the transplant. CDR3 protein: CASSLGQEANYEQYF. In DNA, the CDR3 is TGTGCCAGCAGCTTAGGTCAGGAGGCCAACTACGAGCAGTACTTC.